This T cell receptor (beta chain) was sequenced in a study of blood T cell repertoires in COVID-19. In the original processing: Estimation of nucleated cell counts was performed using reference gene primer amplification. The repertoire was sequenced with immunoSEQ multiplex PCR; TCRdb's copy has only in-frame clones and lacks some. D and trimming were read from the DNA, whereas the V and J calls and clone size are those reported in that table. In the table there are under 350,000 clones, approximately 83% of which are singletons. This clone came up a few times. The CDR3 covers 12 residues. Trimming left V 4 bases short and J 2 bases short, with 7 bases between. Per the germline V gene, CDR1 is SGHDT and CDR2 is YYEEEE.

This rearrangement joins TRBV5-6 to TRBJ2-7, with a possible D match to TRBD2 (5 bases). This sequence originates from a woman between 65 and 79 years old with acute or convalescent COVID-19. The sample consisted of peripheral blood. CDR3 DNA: TGTGCCAGCAGCCCCGGGGCCTACGAGCAGTACTTC. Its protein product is CASSPGAYEQYF.